A selection of T cell receptor beta chains follows, all from one sample in a study of blood T cell repertoires in COVID-19. The repertoire was sequenced with immunoSEQ multiplex PCR; TCRdb's copy has only in-frame clones and lacks some. The sample lists approximately 360,000 clones, 90% occurring once. The sample was peripheral blood. These receptors came from a man between 18 and 35 years old with active or convalescent COVID-19. Both conserved end residues are part of each CDR3. The order of the fields is J gene, clone size, D gene, V gene, CDR3 DNA, CDR3 protein. The D gene is left open where the match is weak. The size entry is marked missing in some rows and otherwise reads once, few, many or a size class.

J: TRBJ2-1; size: -; D: TRBD2; V: TRBV13; DNA: TGTGCCAGCAGCCCAACTAGCGGGAGGGCCCTTGAGCAGTTCTTC; CDR3: CASSPTSGRALEQFF
J: TRBJ1-2; size: -; D: -; V: TRBV30; DNA: TGTGCCTGGAGTGTACTACCGGGGTTATCGAGCTACACCTTC; CDR3: CAWSVLPGLSSYTF
J: TRBJ2-2; size: -; D: -; V: TRBV19; DNA: TGTGCCAGTAGTAGCACAGGATCGCATGGCGGGGAGCTGTTTTTT; CDR3: CASSSTGSHGGELFF
J: TRBJ1-2; size: -; D: TRBD1; V: TRBV4-3; DNA: TGCGCCAGCAGCCAGGCCACAGGGGTTGGCTACACCTTC; CDR3: CASSQATGVGYTF
J: TRBJ1-4; size: -; D: -; V: TRBV27; DNA: TGTGCCAGCAGTTCCGTTGGGGGGGGGCTGGATGAAAAACTGTTTTTT; CDR3: CASSSVGGGLDEKLFF
J: TRBJ1-5; size: -; D: -; V: TRBV27; DNA: TGTGCCAGCAGTTTATGGGCGGGTATGAGTCAGCCCCAGCATTTT; CDR3: CASSLWAGMSQPQHF
J: TRBJ1-1; size: -; D: -; V: TRBV7-9; DNA: TGTGCCAGCAGCTTAGCGAATTTGGGAGCCACTGAAGCTTTCTTT; CDR3: CASSLANLGATEAFF
J: TRBJ2-1; size: -; D: TRBD1; V: TRBV10-1; DNA: TGCGCCAGCAGAAAACCGGGACAGGGTTACAATGAGCAGTTCTTC; CDR3: CASRKPGQGYNEQFF
J: TRBJ2-1; size: -; D: -; V: TRBV5-1; DNA: TGCGCCAGCAGCCTAACAGGGTGGAATGAGCAGTTCTTC; CDR3: CASSLTGWNEQFF
J: TRBJ2-7; size: -; D: TRBD1; V: TRBV11-3; DNA: TGTGCCAGCAGCCCGCGGACAGGGGGCTACGAGCAGTACTTC; CDR3: CASSPRTGGYEQYF
J: TRBJ1-2; size: -; D: -; V: TRBV6-2/TRBV6-3; DNA: TGTGCCAGCAGTCTCGACAGAGGCGTCTATGGCTACACCTTC; CDR3: CASSLDRGVYGYTF
J: TRBJ2-7; size: -; D: -; V: TRBV28; DNA: TGTGCCAGCAGTTTTGGGGAGTACTACGAGCAGTACTTC; CDR3: CASSFGEYYEQYF
J: TRBJ2-3; size: -; D: TRBD2; V: TRBV9; DNA: TGTGCCAGCAGCACGGGACTAGCGGGCTCCGATACGCAGTATTTT; CDR3: CASSTGLAGSDTQYF
J: TRBJ2-6; size: -; D: TRBD1; V: TRBV10-3; DNA: TGTGCCACCCTGCCGGGACAGGGGACCTCTGGGGCCAACGTCCTGACTTTC; CDR3: CATLPGQGTSGANVLTF
J: TRBJ1-2; size: -; D: -; V: TRBV11-2; DNA: TGTGCCAGCAGCCCCTCACGGGCTAGGGGTGGCTACACCTTC; CDR3: CASSPSRARGGYTF
J: TRBJ2-7; size: -; D: TRBD1; V: TRBV11-3; DNA: TGTGCCAGCAGCTTAGGACAGGGGTCGGGCGAGCAGTACTTC; CDR3: CASSLGQGSGEQYF
J: TRBJ1-1; size: -; D: -; V: TRBV19; DNA: TGTGCCAGTACCCCGACAGAATTCGCGGCTGAAGCTTTCTTT; CDR3: CASTPTEFAAEAFF
J: TRBJ2-7; size: -; D: TRBD2; V: TRBV6-1; DNA: TGTGCCAGCAGTGAAAGCGGGGCAAGGGGAGAGCAGTACTTC; CDR3: CASSESGARGEQYF
J: TRBJ2-7; size: once; D: -; V: TRBV11-2; DNA: TGTGCCAGCAGCTTAATCGGGACCTACGAGCAGTACTTC; CDR3: CASSLIGTYEQYF